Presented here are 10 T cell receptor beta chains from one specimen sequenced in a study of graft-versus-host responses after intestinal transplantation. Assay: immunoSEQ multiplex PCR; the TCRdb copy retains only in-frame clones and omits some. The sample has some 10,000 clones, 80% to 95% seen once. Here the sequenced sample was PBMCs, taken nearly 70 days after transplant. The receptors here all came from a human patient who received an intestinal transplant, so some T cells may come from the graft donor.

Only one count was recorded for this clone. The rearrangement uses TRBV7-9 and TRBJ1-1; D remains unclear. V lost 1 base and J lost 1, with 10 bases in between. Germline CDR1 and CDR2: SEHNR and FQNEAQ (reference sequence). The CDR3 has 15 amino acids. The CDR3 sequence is CASSLGAGPNTEAFF. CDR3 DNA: TGTGCCAGCAGCTTAGGAGCAGGCCCGAACACTGAAGCTTTCTTT.

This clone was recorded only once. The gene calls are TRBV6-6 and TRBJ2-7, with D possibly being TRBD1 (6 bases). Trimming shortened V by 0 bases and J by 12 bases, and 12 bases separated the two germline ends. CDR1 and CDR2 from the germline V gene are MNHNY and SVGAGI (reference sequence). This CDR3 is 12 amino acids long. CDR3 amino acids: CASSYSVGAGYF. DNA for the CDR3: TGTGCCAGCAGTTACTCGGTGGGGGCCGGGTACTTC.

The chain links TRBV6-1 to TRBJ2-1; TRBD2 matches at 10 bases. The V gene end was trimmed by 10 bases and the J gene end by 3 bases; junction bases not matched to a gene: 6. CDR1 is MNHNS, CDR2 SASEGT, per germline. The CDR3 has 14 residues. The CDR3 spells CAIQTSGYYNEQFF. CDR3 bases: TGTGCCATCCAGACTAGCGGGTACTACAATGAGCAGTTCTTC.

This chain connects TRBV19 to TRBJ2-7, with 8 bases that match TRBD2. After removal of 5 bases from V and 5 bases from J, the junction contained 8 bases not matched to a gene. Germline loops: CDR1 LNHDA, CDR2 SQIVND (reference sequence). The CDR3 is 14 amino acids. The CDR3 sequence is CASSPGGGGNEQYF. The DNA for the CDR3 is TGTGCCAGTAGTCCAGGTGGCGGGGGGAACGAGCAGTACTTC.

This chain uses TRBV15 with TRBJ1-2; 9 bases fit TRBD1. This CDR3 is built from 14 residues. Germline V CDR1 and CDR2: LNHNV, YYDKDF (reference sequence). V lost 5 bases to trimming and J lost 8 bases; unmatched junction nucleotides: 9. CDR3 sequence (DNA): TGTGCCACCAGCGGGACAGGGAACCTCTTAGGCTACACCTTC. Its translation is CATSGTGNLLGYTF.

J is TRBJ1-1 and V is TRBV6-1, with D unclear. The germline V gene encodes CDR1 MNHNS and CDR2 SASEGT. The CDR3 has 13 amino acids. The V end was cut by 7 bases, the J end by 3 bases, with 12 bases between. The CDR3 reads CASIGQYYTEAFF. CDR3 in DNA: TGTGCCAGCATCGGGCAGTATTACACTGAAGCTTTCTTT.

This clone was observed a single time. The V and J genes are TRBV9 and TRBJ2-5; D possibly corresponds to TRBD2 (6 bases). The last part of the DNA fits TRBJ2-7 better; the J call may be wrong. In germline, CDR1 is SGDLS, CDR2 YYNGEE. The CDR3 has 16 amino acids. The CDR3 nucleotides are TGTGCCAGCAGCGTCGGGTCCGGGAGTCCCACCTACGAGCAGTACTTC. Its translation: CASSVGSGSPTYEQYF.

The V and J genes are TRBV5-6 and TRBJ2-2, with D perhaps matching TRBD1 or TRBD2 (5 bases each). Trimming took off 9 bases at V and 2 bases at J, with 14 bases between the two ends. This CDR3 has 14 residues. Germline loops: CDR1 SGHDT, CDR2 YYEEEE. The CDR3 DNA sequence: TGTGCCACCGCGAGGGGAGTCAACACCGGGGAGCTGTTTTTT. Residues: CATARGVNTGELFF.

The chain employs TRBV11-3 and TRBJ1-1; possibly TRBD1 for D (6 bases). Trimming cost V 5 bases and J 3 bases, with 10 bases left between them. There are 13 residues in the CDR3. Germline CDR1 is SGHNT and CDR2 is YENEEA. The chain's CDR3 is CASSPPGDTEAFF. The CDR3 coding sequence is TGTGCCAGCAGCCCTCCAGGGGACACTGAAGCTTTCTTT.

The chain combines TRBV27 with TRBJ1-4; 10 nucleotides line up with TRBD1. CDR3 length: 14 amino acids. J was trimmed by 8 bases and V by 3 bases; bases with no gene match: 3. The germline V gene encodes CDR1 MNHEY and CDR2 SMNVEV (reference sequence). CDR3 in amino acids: CASSLGTGVEKLFF. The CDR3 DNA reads TGTGCCAGCAGTTTGGGGACAGGGGTAGAAAAACTGTTTTTT.